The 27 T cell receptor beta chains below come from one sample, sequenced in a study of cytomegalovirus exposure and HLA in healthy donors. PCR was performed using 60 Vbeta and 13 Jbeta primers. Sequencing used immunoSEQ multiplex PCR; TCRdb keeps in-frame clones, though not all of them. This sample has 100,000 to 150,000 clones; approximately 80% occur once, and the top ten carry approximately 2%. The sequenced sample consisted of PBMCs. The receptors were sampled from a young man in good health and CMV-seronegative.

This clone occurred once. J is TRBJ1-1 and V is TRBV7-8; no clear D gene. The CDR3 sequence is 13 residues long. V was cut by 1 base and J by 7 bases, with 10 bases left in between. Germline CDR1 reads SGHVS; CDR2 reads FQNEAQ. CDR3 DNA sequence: TGTGCCAGCAGCTTAGGTACGGAGTGTGAAGCTTTCTTT. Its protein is CASSLGTECEAFF.

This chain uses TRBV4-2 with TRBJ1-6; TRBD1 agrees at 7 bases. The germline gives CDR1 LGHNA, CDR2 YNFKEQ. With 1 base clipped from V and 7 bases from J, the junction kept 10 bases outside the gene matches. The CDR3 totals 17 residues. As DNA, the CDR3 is TGTGCCAGCAGCCAAGTAGCGGTCGGACAGGCGAATTCACCCCTCCACTTT. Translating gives CASSQVAVGQANSPLHF.

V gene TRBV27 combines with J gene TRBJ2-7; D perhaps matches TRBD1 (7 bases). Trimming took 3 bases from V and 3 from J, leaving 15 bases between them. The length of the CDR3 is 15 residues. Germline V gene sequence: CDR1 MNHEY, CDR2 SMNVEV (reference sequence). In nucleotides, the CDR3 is TGTGCCAGCAGTTTTAGGGCAGGGGGACTCTACGAGCAGTACTTC. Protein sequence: CASSFRAGGLYEQYF.

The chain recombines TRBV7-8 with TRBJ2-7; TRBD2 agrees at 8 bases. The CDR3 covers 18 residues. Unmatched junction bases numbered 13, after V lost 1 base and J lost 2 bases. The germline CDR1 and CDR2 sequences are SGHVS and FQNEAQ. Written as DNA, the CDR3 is TGTGCCAGCAGCTTAGACAGTGGACGCCAGCGGGAGACCTACGAGCAGTACTTC. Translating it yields CASSLDSGRQRETYEQYF.

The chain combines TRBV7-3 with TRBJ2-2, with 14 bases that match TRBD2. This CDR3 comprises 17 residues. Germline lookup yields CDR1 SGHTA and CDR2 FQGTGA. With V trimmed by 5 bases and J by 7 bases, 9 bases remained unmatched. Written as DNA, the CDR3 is TGTGCCAGCAGCCTCGGGACTAGCGGGAGACTTGGCGGGGAGCTGTTTTTT. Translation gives CASSLGTSGRLGGELFF.

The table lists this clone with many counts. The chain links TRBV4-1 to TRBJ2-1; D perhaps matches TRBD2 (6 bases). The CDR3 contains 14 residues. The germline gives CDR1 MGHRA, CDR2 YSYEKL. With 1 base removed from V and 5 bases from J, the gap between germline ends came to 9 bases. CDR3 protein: CASSQGTSHNEQFF. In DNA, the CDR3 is TGCGCCAGCAGCCAAGGAACTAGCCACAATGAGCAGTTCTTC.

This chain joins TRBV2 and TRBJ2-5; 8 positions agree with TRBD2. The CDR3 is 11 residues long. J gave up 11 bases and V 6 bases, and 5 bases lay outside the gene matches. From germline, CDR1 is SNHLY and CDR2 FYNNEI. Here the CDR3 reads CASSDPSGQYF. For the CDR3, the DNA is TGTGCCAGCAGCGACCCTAGCGGGCAGTACTTC.

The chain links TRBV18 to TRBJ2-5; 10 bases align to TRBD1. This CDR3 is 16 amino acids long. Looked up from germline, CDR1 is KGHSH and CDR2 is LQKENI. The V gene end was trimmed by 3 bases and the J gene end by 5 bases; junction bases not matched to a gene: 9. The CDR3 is CASSPIGGQGVETQYF. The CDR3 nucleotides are TGTGCCAGCTCACCTATCGGCGGACAGGGGGTTGAGACCCAGTACTTC.

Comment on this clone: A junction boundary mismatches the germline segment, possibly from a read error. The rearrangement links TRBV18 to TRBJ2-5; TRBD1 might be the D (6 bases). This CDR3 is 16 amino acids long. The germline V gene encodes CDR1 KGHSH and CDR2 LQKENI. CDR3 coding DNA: TGTGCCAGCTCACCACCGTTACAGGGTGGAAGGGAGACTCAGTACTTC. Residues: CASSPPLQGGRETQYF.

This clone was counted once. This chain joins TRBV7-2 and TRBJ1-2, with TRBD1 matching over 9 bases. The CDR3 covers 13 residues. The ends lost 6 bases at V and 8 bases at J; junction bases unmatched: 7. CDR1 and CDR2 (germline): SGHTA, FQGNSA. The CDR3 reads CASSSGQGCGYTF. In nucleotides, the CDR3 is TGTGCCAGCAGTTCGGGACAGGGTTGCGGCTACACCTTC.

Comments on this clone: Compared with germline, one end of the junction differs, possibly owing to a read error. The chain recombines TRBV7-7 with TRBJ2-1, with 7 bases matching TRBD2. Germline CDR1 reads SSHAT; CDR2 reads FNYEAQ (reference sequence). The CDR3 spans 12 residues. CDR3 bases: TGTGCTAGCAGCCCAACCGGGACTACCCAGTTCTTC. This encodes CASSPTGTTQFF.

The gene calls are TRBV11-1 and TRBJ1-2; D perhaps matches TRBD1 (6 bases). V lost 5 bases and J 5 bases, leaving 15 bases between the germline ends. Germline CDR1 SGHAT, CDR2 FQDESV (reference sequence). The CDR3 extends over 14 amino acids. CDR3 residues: CASSKGVERYGYTF. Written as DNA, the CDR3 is TGTGCCAGCAGCAAGGGGGTGGAGAGGTATGGCTACACCTTC.

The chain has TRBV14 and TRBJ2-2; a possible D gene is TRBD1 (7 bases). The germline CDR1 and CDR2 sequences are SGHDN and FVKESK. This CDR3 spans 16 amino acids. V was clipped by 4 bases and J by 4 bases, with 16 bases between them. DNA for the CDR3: TGTGCCAGCAGCCCCTGGGCAGGGGGGATCACCGGGGAGCTGTTTTTT. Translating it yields CASSPWAGGITGELFF.

As DNA, the CDR3 is TGTGCCAGCAGTGAAGCAAGGACAGGGGGCTACGAGCAGTACTTC. Residues: CASSEARTGGYEQYF. This rearrangement joins TRBV6-1 to TRBJ2-7, with 10 positions matching TRBD1. J lost 3 bases, V lost 0 bases, and 2 bases had no gene match. From germline, CDR1 is MNHNS and CDR2 SASEGT. The CDR3 totals 15 residues.

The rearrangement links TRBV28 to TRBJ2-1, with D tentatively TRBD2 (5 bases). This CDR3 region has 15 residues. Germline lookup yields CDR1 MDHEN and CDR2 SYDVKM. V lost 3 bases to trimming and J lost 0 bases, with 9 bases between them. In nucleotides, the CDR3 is TGTGCCAGCAGTTTCCGGGGAAGCTCCTACAATGAGCAGTTCTTC. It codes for CASSFRGSSYNEQFF.

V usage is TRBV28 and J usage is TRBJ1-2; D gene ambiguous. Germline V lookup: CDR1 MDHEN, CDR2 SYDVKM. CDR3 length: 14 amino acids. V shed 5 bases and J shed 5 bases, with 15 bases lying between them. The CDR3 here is CASSPGLISYGYTF. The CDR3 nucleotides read TGTGCCAGCAGTCCTGGGCTTATCTCTTATGGCTACACCTTC.

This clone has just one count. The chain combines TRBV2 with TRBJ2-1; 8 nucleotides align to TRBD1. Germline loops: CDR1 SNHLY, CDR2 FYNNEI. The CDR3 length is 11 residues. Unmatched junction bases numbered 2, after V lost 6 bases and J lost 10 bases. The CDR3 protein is CASSGTGEQFF. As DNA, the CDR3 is TGTGCCAGCAGCGGGACAGGCGAGCAGTTCTTC.

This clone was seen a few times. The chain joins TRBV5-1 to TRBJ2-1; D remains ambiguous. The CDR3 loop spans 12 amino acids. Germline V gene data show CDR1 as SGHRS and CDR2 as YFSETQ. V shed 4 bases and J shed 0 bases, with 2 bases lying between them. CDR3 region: CASSLSYNEQFF. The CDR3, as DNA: TGCGCCAGCAGCCTCTCCTACAATGAGCAGTTCTTC.

CDR3 region: CASSPRGTSGRGGTDTQYF. The CDR3 DNA sequence: TGTGCCAGCAGCCCGCGGGGGACTAGCGGGAGGGGAGGGACAGATACGCAGTATTTT. The chain employs TRBV7-3 and TRBJ2-3; 16 bases align to TRBD2. The ends lost 5 bases at V and 3 bases at J; junction bases unmatched: 11. Germline V gives CDR1 SGHTA, CDR2 FQGTGA. The CDR3 length is 19 residues.

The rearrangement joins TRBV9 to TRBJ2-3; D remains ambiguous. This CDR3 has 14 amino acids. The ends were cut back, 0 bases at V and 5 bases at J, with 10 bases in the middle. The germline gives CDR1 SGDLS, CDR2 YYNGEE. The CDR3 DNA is TGTGCCAGCAGCGTAGGGTCGCGAGGAGATACGCAGTATTTT. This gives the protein CASSVGSRGDTQYF. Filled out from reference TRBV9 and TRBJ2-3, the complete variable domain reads DSGVTQTPKHLITATGQRVTLRCSPRSGDLSVYWYQQSLDQGLQFLIQYYNGEERAKGNILERFSAQQFPDLHSELNLSSLELGDSALYFCASSVGSRGDTQYFGPGTRLTVL.

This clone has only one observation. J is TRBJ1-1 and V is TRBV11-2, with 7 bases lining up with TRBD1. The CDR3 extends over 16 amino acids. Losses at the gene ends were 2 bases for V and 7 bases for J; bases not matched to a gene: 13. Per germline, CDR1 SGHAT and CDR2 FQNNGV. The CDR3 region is CASSLRKNRGSNEAFF. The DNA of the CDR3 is TGTGCCAGCAGCTTACGGAAAAACAGGGGATCGAATGAAGCTTTCTTT.

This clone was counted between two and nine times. The CDR3 is CASGGQENEKLFF. In DNA, the CDR3 is TGTGCCAGCGGGGGACAGGAGAATGAAAAACTGTTTTTT. This chain links TRBV2 with TRBJ1-4; 8 bases align to TRBD1. The germline gives CDR1 SNHLY, CDR2 FYNNEI. This CDR3 has 13 amino acids. Trimming took 8 bases from V and 5 from J; bases not matched to a gene: 4.

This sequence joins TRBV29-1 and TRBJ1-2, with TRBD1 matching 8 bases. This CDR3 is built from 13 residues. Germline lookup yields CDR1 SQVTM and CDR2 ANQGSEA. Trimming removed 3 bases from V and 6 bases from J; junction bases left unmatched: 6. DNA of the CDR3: TGCAGCGTTGATAGGGGACAGGTCGATGGCTACACCTTC. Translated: CSVDRGQVDGYTF.

The CDR3 DNA sequence: TGTGCCAGCCGGGACAGGGTGCACACTGAAGCTTTCTTT. Translation gives CASRDRVHTEAFF. The chain carries TRBV27 and TRBJ1-1; 9 positions match TRBD1. CDR3 length: 13 residues. Unmatched junction bases numbered 4, after V lost 8 bases and J lost 3 bases. Looked up from germline, CDR1 is MNHEY and CDR2 is SMNVEV (reference sequence).

The CDR3 DNA reads as TGTGCCAGCAGTTTCCCCGACACCGGGGTACTCTACGAGCAGTACTTC. It encodes CASSFPDTGVLYEQYF. The V and J genes are TRBV28 and TRBJ2-5; the D gene is possibly TRBD2 (5 bases). The DNA end lines up better with TRBJ2-7; the J call may be wrong. This CDR3 is 16 amino acids long. Germline V CDR1 and CDR2: MDHEN, SYDVKM.

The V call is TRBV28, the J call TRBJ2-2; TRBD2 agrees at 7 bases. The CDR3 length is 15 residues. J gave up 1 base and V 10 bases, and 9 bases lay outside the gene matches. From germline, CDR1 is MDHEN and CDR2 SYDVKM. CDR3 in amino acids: CATLERERNTGELFF. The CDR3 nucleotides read TGTGCCACTCTCGAGCGGGAAAGGAACACCGGGGAGCTGTTTTTT.

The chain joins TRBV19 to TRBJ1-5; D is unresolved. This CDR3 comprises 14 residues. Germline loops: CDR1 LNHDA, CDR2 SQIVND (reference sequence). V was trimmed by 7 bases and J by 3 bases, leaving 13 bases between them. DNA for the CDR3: TGTGCCAGTACCGGAGATACGCTCAATCAGCCCCAGCATTTT. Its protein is CASTGDTLNQPQHF.